A selection of T cell receptor beta chains follows, all from one sample in a study of control samples from healthy donors and cancer patients. Using immunoSEQ multiplex PCR, the repertoire was profiled, and TCRdb retains in-frame clones only, with some absent. The repertoire holds under 200,000 clones, with about 94% as singletons. The sequencing input was blood. These receptors were obtained from a woman aged 35 to 49 in good health. CDR3s include the opening cysteine and the closing phenylalanine or tryptophan. The D gene is left open where the match is weak. Rows give clone size only sometimes, using once, few, many, or a class for an expanded clone.

j_gene | v_gene | abundance | d_gene | CDR3nt | CDR3aa
TRBJ1-3 | TRBV6-5 | NA | NA | TGTGCCAGCAGCCCCGGGGAAAACACCATATATTTT | CASSPGENTIYF
TRBJ2-7 | TRBV6-7 | NA | NA | TGTGCCAGCACCTACGAGCAGTACTTC | CASTYEQYF
TRBJ1-3 | TRBV6-5 | NA | NA | TGTGCCAGCATGCTTCAGGACTTCCCCCCGGACACCATATATTTT | CASMLQDFPPDTIYF
TRBJ2-3 | TRBV5-4 | NA | TRBD2 | TGTGCCAGCAGCTTAGGGGGACTAGGCACAGATACGCAGTATTTT | CASSLGGLGTDTQYF
TRBJ2-2 | TRBV24-1 | NA | TRBD1 | TGTGCCACCAGTGATACACAGGGGGTAGGGACCGGGGAGCTGTTTTTT | CATSDTQGVGTGELFF
TRBJ1-1 | TRBV5-1 | NA | NA | TGCGCCAGCAGCTTGAGAGCGGTGAACACTGAAGCTTTCTTT | CASSLRAVNTEAFF
TRBJ2-5 | TRBV7-9 | NA | NA | TGTGCCAGCAGCACACGACTGTTACAAGAGACCCAGTACTTC | CASSTRLLQETQYF
TRBJ2-1 | TRBV7-2 | NA | NA | TGTGCCAGCAGCTTAGCGGCCGGCTCCTACAATGAGCAGTTCTTC | CASSLAAGSYNEQFF
TRBJ2-2 | TRBV5-1 | NA | NA | TGCGCCAGCAGTGGAGGAGCCAACACCGGGGAGCTGTTTTTT | CASSGGANTGELFF
TRBJ1-4 | TRBV11-2 | once | TRBD1 | TGTGCCAGCAGCCTAGGGGGCCCGAATGAAAAACTGTTTTTT | CASSLGGPNEKLFF
TRBJ2-1 | TRBV29-1 | once | NA | TGCAGCGTTGAAGATGGGACTAATGAGCAGTTCTTC | CSVEDGTNEQFF
TRBJ2-1 | TRBV4-1 | NA | TRBD2 | TGCGCCAGCAGCCAAAGACTAGCGATAGACAATGAGCAGTTCTTC | CASSQRLAIDNEQFF
TRBJ1-5 | TRBV7-6 | once | NA | TGTGCCAGCAGCTTAGCTCAGGACCAGCCCCAGCATTTT | CASSLAQDQPQHF
TRBJ2-5 | TRBV9 | NA | TRBD2 | TGTGCCAGCAGCGGACTAGCGGGGACGGAGACCCAGTACTTC | CASSGLAGTETQYF
TRBJ1-2 | TRBV7-2 | once | NA | TGTGCCAGCAGATCCGGCGGAGGGTACTATGGCTACACCTTC | CASRSGGGYYGYTF
TRBJ1-2 | TRBV4-1 | few | TRBD1 | TGCGCCAGCAGCCAAGAGGACAGGGTTAGTGGCTACACCTTC | CASSQEDRVSGYTF
TRBJ1-2 | TRBV2 | once | NA | TGTGCCAGCACCCTAAGGGACAATTTAATCTATGGCTACACCTTC | CASTLRDNLIYGYTF
TRBJ2-2 | TRBV5-1 | NA | NA | TGCGCCAGCAGCTTTCCAAACACCGGGGAGCTGTTTTTT | CASSFPNTGELFF
TRBJ2-3 | TRBV24-1 | NA | TRBD2 | TGTGCCACCAGTGATTTGGTAGCGGGGGGGTGCACAGATACGCAGTATTTT | CATSDLVAGGCTDTQYF
TRBJ2-5 | TRBV9 | NA | NA | TGTGCCAGCAGCGTAGCCCATCGGCGGGCATCCGAAGAGACCCAGTACTTC | CASSVAHRRASEETQYF
TRBJ2-5 | TRBV15 | NA | TRBD2 | TGTGCCACCAGCAGAGTAGCGGGGGGGCAAGAGACCCAGTACTTC | CATSRVAGGQETQYF
TRBJ1-2 | TRBV5-6 | NA | TRBD1 | TGTGCCAGCGGAGCACAGGGGCGCTATGGCTACACCTTC | CASGAQGRYGYTF
TRBJ1-4 | TRBV19 | NA | TRBD1 | TGTGCCAGTAGCCTGGGACAGATTAATGAAAAACTGTTTTTT | CASSLGQINEKLFF
TRBJ1-2 | TRBV9 | NA | NA | TGTGCCAGCAGCGTAGGCGTGGCAGTGCAGCTATACTTC | CASSVGVAVQLYF
TRBJ1-1 | TRBV6-5 | few | TRBD1 | TGTGCCAGCAACCTTGACAGGGACACTGAAGCTTTCTTT | CASNLDRDTEAFF
TRBJ1-2 | TRBV4-3 | NA | NA | TGCGCCAGCAGCCAAGATCGGGACATCAACTATGGCTACACCTTC | CASSQDRDINYGYTF
TRBJ2-5 | TRBV10-3 | NA | NA | TGTGCCATCAGTGAGTCCCCTAGTACCCAGTACTTC | CAISESPSTQYF
TRBJ1-1 | TRBV5-6 | NA | NA | TGTGCCAGCAGCTTGGGTCCCCAGGTGAACACTGAAGCTTTCTTT | CASSLGPQVNTEAFF
TRBJ1-5 | TRBV6-6 | NA | NA | TGTGCCAGCAGTTTGACAGTTAGCAATCAGCCCCAGCATTTT | CASSLTVSNQPQHF
TRBJ2-5 | TRBV7-2 | NA | NA | TGTGCCAGCAGCTTGGCGAGGGAGACCCAGTACTTC | CASSLARETQYF
TRBJ2-3 | TRBV2 | NA | TRBD1 | TGTGCCAGCAGTGAAAGGGGACAGGGTAGCGATACGCAGTATTTT | CASSERGQGSDTQYF
TRBJ1-4 | TRBV5-5 | NA | NA | TGTGCCAGCAACAAACTCGTCGGGACCCCGGGGGAAAAACTGTTTTTT | CASNKLVGTPGEKLFF
TRBJ1-1 | TRBV18 | once | NA | TGTGCCAGCTCGCAGGAACTAAACACTGAAGCTTTCTTT | CASSQELNTEAFF
TRBJ1-2 | TRBV30 | NA | NA | TGTGCCTGGAGTGTCTGGGACGGAGGCTACACCTTC | CAWSVWDGGYTF
TRBJ1-2 | TRBV18 | NA | NA | TGTGCCAGCTCACCGGCAAACCGAGGCAGAGTTAACTATGGCTACACCTTC | CASSPANRGRVNYGYTF
TRBJ1-1 | TRBV5-1 | NA | TRBD1 | TGCGCCAGCAGCTCAGGGACAGGGGCTTTGAACACTGAAGCTTTCTTT | CASSSGTGALNTEAFF
TRBJ1-5 | TRBV19 | NA | NA | TGTGCCAGTAAGGTCATGCTTGAGGGTTGGGGCCAGCCCCAGCATTTT | CASKVMLEGWGQPQHF
TRBJ2-2 | TRBV7-3 | NA | NA | TGTGCCAGCAGCCCCTCCAGGGCCAACACCGGGGAGCTGTTTTTT | CASSPSRANTGELFF
TRBJ1-2 | TRBV4-2 | NA | NA | TGTGCCAGCAGCCAAGATCTACAGGGTCCTAACTATGGCTACACCTTC | CASSQDLQGPNYGYTF
TRBJ2-3 | TRBV7-9 | NA | NA | TGTGCCAGCAGCCAAACAGGGTTTGGTATAGATACGCAGTATTTT | CASSQTGFGIDTQYF
TRBJ1-5 | TRBV18 | NA | NA | TGTGCCAGCTCACCACGGGACACCCTCAACAGATGGATTAGCAATCAGCCCCAGCATTTT | CASSPRDTLNRWISNQPQHF
TRBJ1-1 | TRBV6-1 | NA | NA | TGTGCCAGCAGTGAGGATGGGGGGAACACTGAAGCTTTCTTT | CASSEDGGNTEAFF
TRBJ1-1 | TRBV5-4 | NA | NA | TGTGCCAGCAGCGCCATCAGCAGGCTAAGAACCACTGAAGCTTTCTTT | CASSAISRLRTTEAFF
TRBJ1-4 | TRBV7-9 | NA | NA | TGTGCCAGCAGCTACGGAGGGGAAGGGGGAGGCGAAAAACTGTTTTTT | CASSYGGEGGGEKLFF
TRBJ1-1 | TRBV29-1 | NA | TRBD1 | TGCAGCGTTGATGACGGACAGGGATACACTGAAGCTTTCTTT | CSVDDGQGYTEAFF
TRBJ1-1 | TRBV5-4 | NA | NA | TGTGCCAGCAGGTGGGCAGCGAACACTGAAGCTTTCTTT | CASRWAANTEAFF
TRBJ1-6 | TRBV15 | NA | TRBD1 | TGTGCCACCGGAACAGGGGTCGAGAATTCACCCCTCCACTTT | CATGTGVENSPLHF
TRBJ2-3 | TRBV4-3 | NA | NA | TGCGCCAGCAGCCAAGACACAGCTACGCAGTATTTT | CASSQDTATQYF
TRBJ2-7 | TRBV5-1 | once | TRBD2 | TGCGCCAGCAGCTTGGCCCTGCAAGCGGGAAGGCCCCACGAGCAGTACTTC | CASSLALQAGRPHEQYF
TRBJ1-5 | TRBV6-2/TRBV6-3 | NA | TRBD1 | TGTGCCAGCAGTTACGAGGGACAGGGGAAGGTCAATCAGCCCCAGCATTTT | CASSYEGQGKVNQPQHF
TRBJ2-3 | TRBV3-1/TRBV3-2 | NA | TRBD2 | TGTGCCAGCAGGCACACAGGTTTTAGCGGGGGGCATGGAGATACGCAGTATTTT | CASRHTGFSGGHGDTQYF
TRBJ1-5 | TRBV7-2 | NA | NA | TGTGCCAGCAGCTTAGATCGTGTGAATCAGCCCCAGCATTTT | CASSLDRVNQPQHF
TRBJ1-5 | TRBV7-6 | NA | NA | TGTGCCAGCAGCTTAGCAGGGGCAAATCAGCCCCAGCATTTT | CASSLAGANQPQHF
TRBJ1-2 | TRBV4-3 | NA | TRBD1 | TGCGCCAGCAGCCAAGATTTGGCAGGGGGCAACTATGGCTACACCTTC | CASSQDLAGGNYGYTF
TRBJ2-1 | TRBV20-1 | NA | NA | TGCAGTGCTAGTCCGTCCTACAATGAGCAGTTCTTC | CSASPSYNEQFF
TRBJ2-7 | TRBV18 | NA | NA | TGTGCCAGCTCAATTAGCGGGACAGCCTACGAGCAGTACTTC | CASSISGTAYEQYF
TRBJ1-2 | TRBV18 | NA | NA | TGTGCCAGCTCACCAGGGGGCTATGGCTACACCTTC | CASSPGGYGYTF
TRBJ2-7 | TRBV19 | NA | NA | TGTGCCACCAGTAGGGCGGGAAGCTCCTACGAGCAGTACTTC | CATSRAGSSYEQYF
TRBJ1-3 | TRBV7-2 | NA | NA | TGTGCCAGCAGCTTAGGAGGGGCAGGGGTTGTGGGAAACACCATATATTTT | CASSLGGAGVVGNTIYF